This note documents a single T cell receptor beta chain sequence. This sample was taken from a study of naive and memory T cell subsets. Two oligonucleotides, mixed equimolar, formed the beta constant-region primer covering TRBC1 and TRBC2. One entry per CDR3 protein, called by TCRdb with MiXCR from the UMI-ligation and nested PCR reads. The sample has over 25,000 distinct CDR3 sequences, about 11% seen once. Sequenced input: effector memory CD4+ T cells from blood. This sample's subset: effector memory, CD45RA- CD27-. The origin of this receptor is a human donor in good health.

The CDR3 loop reads CASSLAGSGGYTF. Here the CDR3 DNA reads TGTGCCAGCAGCTTAGCAGGGTCTGGTGGCTACACCTTC. V gene TRBV7-2 combines with J gene TRBJ1-2, with D unclear. The V gene lost 0 bases and the J gene lost 7 bases, with 9 bases spanning the gap. The CDR3 totals 13 residues. CDR1 is SGHTA, CDR2 FQGNSA, per germline.